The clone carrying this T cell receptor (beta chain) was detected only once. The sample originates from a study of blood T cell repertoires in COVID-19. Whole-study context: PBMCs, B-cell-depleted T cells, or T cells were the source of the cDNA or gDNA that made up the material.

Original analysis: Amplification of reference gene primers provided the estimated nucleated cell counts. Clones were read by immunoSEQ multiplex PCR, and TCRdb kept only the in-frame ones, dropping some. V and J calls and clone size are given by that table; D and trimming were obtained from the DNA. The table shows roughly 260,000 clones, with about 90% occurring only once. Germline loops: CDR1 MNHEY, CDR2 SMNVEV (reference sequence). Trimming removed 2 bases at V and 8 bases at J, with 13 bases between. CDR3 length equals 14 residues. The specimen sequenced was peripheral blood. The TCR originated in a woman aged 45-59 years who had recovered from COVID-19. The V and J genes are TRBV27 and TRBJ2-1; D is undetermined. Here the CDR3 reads CASSLVVFSDEQFF. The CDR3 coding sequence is TGTGCCAGCAGTTTAGTAGTATTTTCTGATGAGCAGTTCTTC.